Reported below is one TCR beta chain. Original data processing: Amplification of reference gene primers was used by the study to estimate nucleated cell counts. The method was immunoSEQ multiplex PCR; TCRdb's version includes in-frame clones alone and lacks a portion of them. The V and J calls and clone size come from that table; D and trimming were worked out from the DNA. The repertoire holds approximately 500,000 clones, with approximately 91% as singletons. The sample is drawn from a study of blood T cell repertoires in COVID-19. Turning to the study itself: PBMCs, B-cell-depleted T cells, or T cells were the source of the cDNA or gDNA that made up the material.

Germline loops: CDR1 GTSNPN, CDR2 SVGIG (reference sequence). This CDR3 spans 15 amino acids. Trimming at V came to 8 bases and at J to 2 bases, leaving 13 bases not matched to a gene. Patients at the Seattle site were enrolled during active infection and followed longitudinally. Sequenced: peripheral blood. This TCR was sampled from a woman in her fifties or sixties with COVID-19, enrolled during active disease. The chain is built from TRBV30 and TRBJ1-1; 8 bases align to TRBD1. The CDR3 loop reads CAGQGRRMGNTEAFF. CDR3 bases: TGTGCCGGACAGGGCCGGCGGATGGGAAACACTGAAGCTTTCTTT.